This T cell receptor (beta chain) was identified in a study of T cell responses to AZD1222 COVID-19 vaccine. Study-wide points: Spike-specific TCRs gained breadth and depth after people received two AZD1222 doses. White British ancestry dominated among donors, who included more females, and clonal diversity was possibly underestimated.

CDR1 and CDR2 (germline): MNHNY, SVGAGI (reference sequence). This CDR3 has 14 amino acids. V lost 7 bases, J lost 4 bases, and 16 bases lay in between. The table came from immunoSEQ multiplex PCR; TCRdb's copy has only in-frame clones and leaves some out. This table holds about 150,000 clones, 88% found once. To note about this clone: The antigen is unknown.

The rearrangement joins TRBV6-6 to TRBJ1-2; no clear D gene. The clonotype originates from an adult who received the MenACWY meningococcal vaccine as a control. This specimen consisted of peripheral blood, obtained 28 days after the second dose of the MenACWY control vaccine. CDR3 DNA: TGTGCCAGCAAGCTCGATGGCACCATCTATGGCTACACCTTC. It codes for CASKLDGTIYGYTF.